The 16 T cell receptor beta chains in this list originate from one sample, sequenced in a study of shared clonotypes between healthy human individuals. Using immunoSEQ multiplex PCR, the repertoire was profiled, and TCRdb retains in-frame clones only, with some absent. The profile shows around 2,000,000 clones, 95% of them singletons. Material for sequencing was naive CD4+ T cells sorted from blood. Sample subset: CD45RA+ positively selected. These receptors were taken from a man aged 18-30 years in good health.

This chain joins TRBV27 and TRBJ2-2; 10 nucleotides agree with TRBD1. Germline V gene data show CDR1 as MNHEY and CDR2 as SMNVEV (reference sequence). This CDR3 has 16 residues. V lost 2 bases to trimming and J lost 3 bases; unmatched junction nucleotides: 3. The CDR3 DNA reads as TGTGCCAGCAGTTTAACGGACAGGGGGTACACCGGGGAGCTGTTTTTT. It codes for CASSLTDRGYTGELFF.

The rearrangement joins TRBV4-1 to TRBJ1-4, with TRBD1 matching over 9 bases. Looked up from germline, CDR1 is MGHRA and CDR2 is YSYEKL. Trimming took 4 bases from V and 7 from J; bases not matched to a gene: 13. The CDR3 is 17 amino acids. CDR3 coding DNA: TGCGCCAGCAGCCCAAGAACGACAGGGGGGGGAGGTGAAAAACTGTTTTTT. Its translation: CASSPRTTGGGGEKLFF.

As regards this clone: Additional DNA sequences in this sample encode the identical CDR3. CDR3 protein: CSVEGENTGELFF. CDR3 coding DNA: TGCAGCGTTGAAGGGGAGAACACCGGGGAGCTGTTTTTT. The chain carries TRBV29-1 and TRBJ2-2; D unclear. The CDR3 contains 13 residues. V was clipped by 1 base and J by 1 base, with 4 bases between them. Looked up from germline, CDR1 is SQVTM and CDR2 is ANQGSEA.

The V gene is TRBV2, the J gene TRBJ2-5; TRBD1 agrees at 8 bases. CDR1 is SNHLY, CDR2 FYNNEI, per germline. The V and J ends lost 6 bases and 1 base, in that order; junction bases with no gene match: 10. This CDR3 region has 16 residues. This CDR3 is CASSHRGQGTQETQYF. CDR3 coding DNA: TGTGCCAGCAGCCACCGAGGACAGGGCACCCAAGAGACCCAGTACTTC.

The rearrangement links TRBV27 to TRBJ1-1; 10 bases match TRBD1. V dropped 5 bases and J dropped 11; count of bases not matched to a gene: 5. CDR1 and CDR2 from the germline V gene are MNHEY and SMNVEV (reference sequence). The CDR3 spans 12 residues. In DNA, the CDR3 is TGTGCCAGCAGTATGACAGGGGGCGCGGCTTTCTTT. Translating it yields CASSMTGGAAFF.

The chain links TRBV5-1 to TRBJ2-3, with 9 bases aligning to TRBD2. With V trimmed by 4 bases and J by 5 bases, 8 bases remained unmatched. The CDR3 consists of 15 residues. Looked up from germline, CDR1 is SGHRS and CDR2 is YFSETQ. As DNA, the CDR3 is TGCGCCAGCAGCGTTAGCGGGAGTCAAGGAGATACGCAGTATTTT. It codes for CASSVSGSQGDTQYF.

V and J are TRBV30 and TRBJ2-2; TRBD2 matches 13 bases. The V segment lost 2 bases and the J segment 9 bases; nucleotides outside the gene matches: 6. Germline V gene sequence: CDR1 GTSNPN, CDR2 SVGIG (reference sequence). The CDR3 is made up of 15 amino acids. CDR3 amino acids: CAWSSGLAGDRELFF. Here the CDR3 DNA reads TGTGCCTGGAGTTCAGGACTAGCGGGAGACCGGGAGCTGTTTTTT.

The V gene is TRBV5-5, the J gene TRBJ2-1, with D maybe TRBD1 (6 bases). Trimming took 0 bases from V and 7 from J, leaving 11 bases between them. CDR1 and CDR2 (germline): SGHKS, YYEKEE (reference sequence). This CDR3 comprises 14 residues. CDR3 loop: CASSLAGTTNEQFF. The DNA for the CDR3 is TGTGCCAGCAGCTTGGCCGGGACAACGAATGAGCAGTTCTTC. The full variable domain, its missing parts supplied by reference TRBV5-5 and TRBJ2-1, is DAGVTQSPTHLIKTRGQQVTLRCSPISGHKSVSWYQQVLGQGPQFIFQYYEKEERGRGNFPDRFSARQFPNYSSELNVNALLLGDSALYLCASSLAGTTNEQFFGPGTRLTVL.

The CDR3 DNA sequence: TGCGCCAGCAGTGGACCTTACAATGAGCAGTTCTTC. Translation: CASSGPYNEQFF. This sequence joins TRBV10-2 and TRBJ2-1; D is uncertain. The CDR3 contains 12 residues. V dropped 4 bases and J dropped 4 bases, with 5 bases sitting between them. Germline V gene lookup returns CDR1 WSHSY and CDR2 SAAADI.

Only one count was recorded for this clone. V gene TRBV10-3 combines with J gene TRBJ2-3; D possibly corresponds to TRBD2 (5 bases). The germline gives CDR1 ENHRY, CDR2 SYGVKD. This CDR3 region has 14 residues. Trimming took off 3 bases at V and 2 bases at J, with 9 bases between the two ends. CDR3 nucleotide sequence: TGTGCCATCAGTGATAACGGGGACACAGATACGCAGTATTTT. It translates to CAISDNGDTDTQYF.

The rearrangement joins TRBV6-1 to TRBJ1-6; D may be TRBD1 (5 bases). CDR3 length: 11 residues. Trimming removed 6 bases at V and 9 bases at J, with 6 bases between. Germline CDR1 is MNHNS and CDR2 is SASEGT. CDR3 residues: CASSRVSPLHF. CDR3 nucleotide sequence: TGTGCCAGCAGCAGGGTTTCACCCCTCCACTTT.

A word on this clone: At the DNA level, this CDR3 is encoded by other sequences in the same sample as well. The V and J genes are TRBV7-9 and TRBJ1-4; D is unclear. With 1 base removed from V and 0 bases from J, the gap between germline ends came to 6 bases. CDR1 and CDR2 (germline): SEHNR, FQNEAQ (reference sequence). The CDR3 covers 15 residues. CDR3 coding DNA: TGTGCCAGCAGCTTAGGGTCGGCAACTAATGAAAAACTGTTTTTT. As protein: CASSLGSATNEKLFF.

CDR3 sequence reads: CASSSSGLLSYNEQFF. The CDR3, as DNA: TGTGCCAGCAGCTCCTCGGGCTTACTTTCCTACAATGAGCAGTTCTTC. The chain has TRBV5-4 and TRBJ2-1; no clear D. Trimming pared 3 bases from V and 1 base from J, leaving 14 bases between. The germline V gene encodes CDR1 SGHNT and CDR2 YYREEE (reference sequence). This CDR3 is built from 16 residues.

V gene TRBV7-8 combines with J gene TRBJ1-3; D unclear. V was cut by 4 bases and J by 4 bases, with 5 bases left in between. The CDR3 is 12 amino acids. Germline CDR1 is SGHVS and CDR2 is FQNEAQ. The CDR3 DNA sequence: TGTGCCAGCAGCTCACAGGGAAACACCATATATTTT. Translation gives CASSSQGNTIYF.

The genes are TRBV28 and TRBJ2-5; TRBD2 aligns across 11 bases. Germline V gives CDR1 MDHEN, CDR2 SYDVKM. The CDR3 totals 14 residues. After removal of 9 bases from V and 4 bases from J, the junction contained 7 bases not matched to a gene. CDR3 DNA: TGTGCCAGTCTAACTAGCGGGGGTGGAGAGACCCAGTACTTC. The encoded protein is CASLTSGGGETQYF.

CDR3 nucleotide sequence: TGCGCCAGCAGCTTGCGGGTCCGTGAAAAACTGTTTTTT. Protein sequence: CASSLRVREKLFF. The chain couples TRBV5-1 to TRBJ1-4; D is ambiguous. V was clipped by 1 base and J by 7 bases, with 8 bases between them. Germline CDR1 SGHRS, CDR2 YFSETQ. This CDR3 is built from 13 residues.